The 9 T cell receptor beta chains given below trace back to one sample, sequenced in a study. TCRdb reprocessed the RT-PCR reads with MiXCR, giving one entry per CDR3 protein. In the table there are around 700,000 distinct CDR3 sequences, 13% to 15% of which are singletons. The sequencing input was memory CD4+ T cells from blood. Receptors were obtained from a female donor in good health, serving as a healthy control.

This CDR3 is CASSRGTGINEQFF. CDR3 in DNA: TGCGCCAGCAGCCGGGGGACAGGGATCAATGAGCAGTTCTTC. The chain has TRBV4-3 and TRBJ2-1; 9 nucleotides line up with TRBD1. The length of the CDR3 is 14 residues. V shed 4 bases and J 6 bases; nucleotides not matched to a gene: 4. Germline V lookup: CDR1 LGHNA, CDR2 YSLEER.

The chain joins TRBV12-3 or TRBV12-4 to TRBJ1-2, with D unresolved. The CDR3 is made up of 14 amino acids. V was pared by 9 bases and J by 4 bases, with 18 bases between. CDR3 in amino acids: CASSLSTAPYGYTF. The CDR3 DNA follows: TGTGCCAGTTCCCTTTCGACGGCCCCCTATGGCTACACCTTC.

A few counts support this clonotype. The chain couples TRBV20-1 to TRBJ1-6; D possibly corresponds to TRBD1 (6 bases). There are 13 residues in the CDR3. CDR1 DFQATT and CDR2 SNEGSKA come from the germline V gene (reference sequence). V was pared by 4 bases and J by 4 bases, with 8 bases between. The CDR3 region has the DNA TGCAGTGCTATTACAGGGTATAATTCACCCCTCCACTTT. The encoded protein is CSAITGYNSPLHF.

The V and J genes are TRBV6-2 or TRBV6-3 and TRBJ1-5, with 8 bases aligning to TRBD1. The V and J ends lost 2 bases and 2 bases, in that order; junction bases with no gene match: 5. CDR3 size: 16 residues. Germline CDR1 reads MNHEY; CDR2 reads SVGEGT. The CDR3 bases are TGTGCCAGCAGTTACGAGTTGACAGGGGGCAATCAGCCCCAGCATTTT. Protein product: CASSYELTGGNQPQHF.

This clonotype was picked up a small number of times. The chain couples TRBV20-1 to TRBJ2-3; D is possibly TRBD1 (6 bases). CDR1 and CDR2 (germline): DFQATT, SNEGSKA (reference sequence). This CDR3 region has 15 residues. Trimming removed 6 bases at V and 3 bases at J, with 19 bases between. The CDR3 region is CSAPLTGFRTDTQYF. In DNA, the CDR3 is TGCAGTGCCCCCCTAACAGGGTTTAGAACAGATACGCAGTATTTT.

The chain carries TRBV10-3 and TRBJ1-2; 9 nucleotides agree with TRBD1. The CDR3 sequence is 15 residues long. Germline V gives CDR1 ENHRY, CDR2 SYGVKD. V trimming: 8 bases; J trimming: 3 bases; junction bases outside the gene matches: 10. The CDR3 region is CAIASGDRAYYGYTF. The CDR3 region has the DNA TGTGCCATCGCATCAGGGGACAGGGCGTACTATGGCTACACCTTC.

This clonotype was seen a handful of times. V usage is TRBV5-5 and J usage is TRBJ2-3, with 9 bases identical to TRBD2. The germline V gene encodes CDR1 SGHKS and CDR2 YYEKEE (reference sequence). This CDR3 spans 14 amino acids. Trimming removed 2 bases from V and 6 bases from J; junction bases left unmatched: 4. The DNA of the CDR3 is TGTGCCAGCAGCTTTCAGCGGGAGGAGGATACGCAGTATTTT. This codes for CASSFQREEDTQYF.

This clonotype turned up a few times. This chain connects TRBV20-1 to TRBJ1-2; D not resolved. In germline, CDR1 is DFQATT, CDR2 SNEGSKA (reference sequence). Trimming took 6 bases from V and 0 from J, leaving 14 bases between them. CDR3 size: 14 residues. DNA of the CDR3: TGCAGTGCCTCAAGTGGCGCGACTAACTATGGCTACACCTTC. It codes for CSASSGATNYGYTF.

This chain connects TRBV7-2 to TRBJ1-3; D uncertain. Germline V gene sequence: CDR1 SGHTA, CDR2 FQGNSA. The CDR3 is 15 amino acids. With 2 bases removed from V and 0 bases from J, the gap between germline ends came to 8 bases. Written as DNA, the CDR3 is TGTGCCAGCAGCTTATGGGGTCTCTCTGGAAACACCATATATTTT. Its protein product is CASSLWGLSGNTIYF.